This T cell receptor (beta chain) was documented in a study of graft-versus-host responses after intestinal transplantation. Trimming removed 1 base from V and 3 bases from J, with 7 bases in between. Looked up from germline, CDR1 is SGHNT and CDR2 is YENEEA. CDR3 length: 13 amino acids. Plated together were around 200,000 CFSE-labeled responder cells and around 200,000 irradiated, violet-dye-labeled stimulator cells. Sequencing used immunoSEQ multiplex PCR; TCRdb keeps in-frame clones, though not all of them. Of 11,000 to 15,000 clones in the sample, around 33% were seen once. This TCR came from a human patient who received an intestinal transplant. The sample here was alloreactive CD8+ T cells from a mixed lymphocyte reaction culture, taken before intestinal transplant. Subset indicated: CFSE-low proliferating T cells sorted from roughly six-day pre-transplant mixed lymphocyte reaction (GvH or HvG direction). The chain has TRBV11-3 and TRBJ2-7; D unclear. CDR3 bases: TGTGCCAGCAGCTTAGTCCCTAACTACGAGCAGTACTTC. Protein: CASSLVPNYEQYF.